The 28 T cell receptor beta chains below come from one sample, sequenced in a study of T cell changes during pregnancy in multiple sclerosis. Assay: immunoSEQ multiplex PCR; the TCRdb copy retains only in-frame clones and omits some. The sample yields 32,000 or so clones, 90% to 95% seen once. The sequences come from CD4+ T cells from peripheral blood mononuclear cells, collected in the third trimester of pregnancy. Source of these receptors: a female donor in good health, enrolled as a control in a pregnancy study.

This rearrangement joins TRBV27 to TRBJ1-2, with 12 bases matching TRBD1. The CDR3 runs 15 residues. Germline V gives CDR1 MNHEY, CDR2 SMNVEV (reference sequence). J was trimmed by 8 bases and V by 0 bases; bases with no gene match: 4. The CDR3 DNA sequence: TGTGCCAGCAGTTTATCGGGACAGGGGGCGCGGGGCTACACCTTC. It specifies CASSLSGQGARGYTF.

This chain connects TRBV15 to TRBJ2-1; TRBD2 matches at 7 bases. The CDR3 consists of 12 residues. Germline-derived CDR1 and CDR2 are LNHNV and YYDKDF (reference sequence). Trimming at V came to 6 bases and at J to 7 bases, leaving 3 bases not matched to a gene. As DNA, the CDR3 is TGTGCCACCAGATCCGGGGGGAATGAGCAGTTCTTC. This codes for CATRSGGNEQFF.

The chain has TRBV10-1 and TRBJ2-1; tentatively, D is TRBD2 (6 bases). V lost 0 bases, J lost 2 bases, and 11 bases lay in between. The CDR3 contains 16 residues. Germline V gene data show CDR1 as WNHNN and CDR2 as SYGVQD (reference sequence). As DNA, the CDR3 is TGCGCCAGCAGTGAGTCCGGGGGAATCGCCTACAATGAGCAGTTCTTC. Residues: CASSESGGIAYNEQFF.

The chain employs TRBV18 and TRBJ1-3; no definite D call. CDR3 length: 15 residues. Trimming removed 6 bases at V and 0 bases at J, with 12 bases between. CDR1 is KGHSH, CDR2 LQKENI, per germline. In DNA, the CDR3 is TGTGCCAGCTCGGCGGACGGAGGCTCTGGAAACACCATATATTTT. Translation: CASSADGGSGNTIYF.

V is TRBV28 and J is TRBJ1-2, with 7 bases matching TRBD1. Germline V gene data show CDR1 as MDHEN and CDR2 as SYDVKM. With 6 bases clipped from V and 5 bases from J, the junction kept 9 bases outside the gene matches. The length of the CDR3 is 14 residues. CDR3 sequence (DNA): TGTGCCAGCAGCTCGCTGGGACAGCAATATGGCTACACCTTC. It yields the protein CASSSLGQQYGYTF.

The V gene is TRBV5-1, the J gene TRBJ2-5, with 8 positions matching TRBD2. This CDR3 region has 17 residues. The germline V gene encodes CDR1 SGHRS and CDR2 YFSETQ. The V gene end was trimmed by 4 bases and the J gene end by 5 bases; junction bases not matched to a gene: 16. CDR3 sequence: CASSPIDGRAGKETQYF. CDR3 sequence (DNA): TGCGCCAGCAGCCCCATCGACGGGAGGGCCGGGAAGGAGACCCAGTACTTC.

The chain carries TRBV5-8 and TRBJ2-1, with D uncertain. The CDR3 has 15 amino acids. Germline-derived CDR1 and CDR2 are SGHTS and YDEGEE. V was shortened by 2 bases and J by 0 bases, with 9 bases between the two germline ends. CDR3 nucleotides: TGTGCCAGCAGCTTTTTCGGTAGCTCCTACAATGAGCAGTTCTTC. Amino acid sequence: CASSFFGSSYNEQFF.

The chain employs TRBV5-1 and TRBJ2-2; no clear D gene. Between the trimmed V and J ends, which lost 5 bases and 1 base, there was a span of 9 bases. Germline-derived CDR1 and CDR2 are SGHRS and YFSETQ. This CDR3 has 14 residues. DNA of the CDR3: TGCGCCAGCAGTTTCGGTGGGAACACCGGGGAGCTGTTTTTT. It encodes CASSFGGNTGELFF.

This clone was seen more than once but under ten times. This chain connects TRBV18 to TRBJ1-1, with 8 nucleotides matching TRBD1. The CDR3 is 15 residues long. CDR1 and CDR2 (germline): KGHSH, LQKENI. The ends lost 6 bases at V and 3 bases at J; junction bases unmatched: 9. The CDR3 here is CASSAGGALDTEAFF. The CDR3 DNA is TGTGCCAGCTCCGCAGGGGGCGCGTTGGACACTGAAGCTTTCTTT.

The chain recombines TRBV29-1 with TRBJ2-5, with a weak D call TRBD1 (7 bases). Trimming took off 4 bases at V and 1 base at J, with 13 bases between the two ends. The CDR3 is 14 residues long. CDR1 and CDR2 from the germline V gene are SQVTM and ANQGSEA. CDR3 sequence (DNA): TGCAGCGTTGGCAGGGGGGATCTCCAAGAGACCCAGTACTTC. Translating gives CSVGRGDLQETQYF.

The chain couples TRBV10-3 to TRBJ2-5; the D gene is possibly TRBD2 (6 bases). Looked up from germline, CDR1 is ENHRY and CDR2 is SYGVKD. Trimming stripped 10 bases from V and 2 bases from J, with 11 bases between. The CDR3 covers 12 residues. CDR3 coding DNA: TGTGCCACTCGACTAGGGCAAGAGACCCAGTACTTC. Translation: CATRLGQETQYF.

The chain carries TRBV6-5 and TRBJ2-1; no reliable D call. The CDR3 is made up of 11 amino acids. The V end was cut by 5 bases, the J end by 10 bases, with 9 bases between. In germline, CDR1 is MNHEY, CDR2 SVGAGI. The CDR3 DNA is TGTGCCAGCAGTCGCGACTTAGAGCAGTTCTTC. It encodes CASSRDLEQFF.

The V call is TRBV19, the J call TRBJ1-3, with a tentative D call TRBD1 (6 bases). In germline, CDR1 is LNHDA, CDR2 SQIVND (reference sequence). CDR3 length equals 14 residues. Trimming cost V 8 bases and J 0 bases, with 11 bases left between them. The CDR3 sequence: CASQGGSSGNTIYF. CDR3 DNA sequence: TGTGCCAGTCAAGGGGGTAGCTCTGGAAACACCATATATTTT.

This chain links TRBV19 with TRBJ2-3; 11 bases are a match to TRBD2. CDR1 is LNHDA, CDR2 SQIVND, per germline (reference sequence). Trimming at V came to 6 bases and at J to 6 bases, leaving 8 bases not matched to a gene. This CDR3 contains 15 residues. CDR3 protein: CASRLAGAGPDTQYF. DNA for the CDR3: TGTGCCAGTAGACTAGCGGGAGCGGGTCCGGATACGCAGTATTTT.

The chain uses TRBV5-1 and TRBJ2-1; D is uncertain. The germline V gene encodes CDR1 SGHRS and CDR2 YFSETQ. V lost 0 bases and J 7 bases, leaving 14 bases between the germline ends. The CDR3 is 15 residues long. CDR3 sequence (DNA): TGCGCCAGCAGCTTGGTGTCTCCGATCGGGAATGAGCAGTTCTTC. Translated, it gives CASSLVSPIGNEQFF. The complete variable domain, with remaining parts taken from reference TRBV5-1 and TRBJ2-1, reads KAGVTQTPRYLIKTRGQQVTLSCSPISGHRSVSWYQQTPGQGLQFLFEYFSETQRNKGNFPGRFSGRQFSNSRSEMNVSTLELGDSALYLCASSLVSPIGNEQFFGPGTRLTVL.

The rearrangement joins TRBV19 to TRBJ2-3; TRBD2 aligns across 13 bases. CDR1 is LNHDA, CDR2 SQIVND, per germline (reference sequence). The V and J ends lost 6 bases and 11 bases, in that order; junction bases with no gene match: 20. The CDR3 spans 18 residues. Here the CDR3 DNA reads TGTGCCAGTAGCCATAGAGGGACTAGCGGGGATCAACCGGACGGGCAGTATTTT. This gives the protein CASSHRGTSGDQPDGQYF.

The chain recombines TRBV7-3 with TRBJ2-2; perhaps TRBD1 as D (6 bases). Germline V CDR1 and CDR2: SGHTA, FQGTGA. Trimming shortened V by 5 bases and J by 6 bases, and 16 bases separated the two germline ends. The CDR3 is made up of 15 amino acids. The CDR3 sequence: CASSQTVQGAGELFF. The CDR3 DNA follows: TGTGCCAGCAGCCAAACGGTACAGGGCGCCGGGGAGCTGTTTTTT.

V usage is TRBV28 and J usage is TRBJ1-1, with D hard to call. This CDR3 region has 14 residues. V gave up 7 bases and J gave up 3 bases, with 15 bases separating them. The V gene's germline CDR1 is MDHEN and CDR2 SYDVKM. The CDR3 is CASIHPGGHTEAFF. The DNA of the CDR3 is TGTGCCAGCATACATCCTGGAGGTCACACTGAAGCTTTCTTT.

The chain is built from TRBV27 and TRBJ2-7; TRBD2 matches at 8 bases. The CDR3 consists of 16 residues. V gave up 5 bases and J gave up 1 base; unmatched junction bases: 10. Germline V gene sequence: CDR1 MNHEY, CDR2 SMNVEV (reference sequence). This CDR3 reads CASSPRLAMPSYEQYF. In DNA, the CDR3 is TGTGCCAGCAGTCCCAGACTAGCGATGCCTTCCTACGAGCAGTACTTC.

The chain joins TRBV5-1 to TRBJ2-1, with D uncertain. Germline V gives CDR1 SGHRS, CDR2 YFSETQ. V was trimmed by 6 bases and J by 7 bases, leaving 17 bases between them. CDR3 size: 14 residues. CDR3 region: CASTSRSSWNEQFF. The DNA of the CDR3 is TGCGCCAGCACCTCTCGGTCAAGCTGGAATGAGCAGTTCTTC.

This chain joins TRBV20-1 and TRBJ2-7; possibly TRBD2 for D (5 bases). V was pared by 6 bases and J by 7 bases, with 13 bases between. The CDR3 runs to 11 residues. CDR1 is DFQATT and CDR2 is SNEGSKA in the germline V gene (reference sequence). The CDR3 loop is CSATNPGEQYF. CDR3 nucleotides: TGCAGTGCCACGAACCCGGGGGAGCAGTACTTC.

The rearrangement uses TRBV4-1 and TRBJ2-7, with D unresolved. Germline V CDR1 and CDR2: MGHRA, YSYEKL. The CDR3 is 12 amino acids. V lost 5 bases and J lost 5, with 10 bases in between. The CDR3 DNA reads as TGCGCCAGCAGCTCCTGGCTTGACGAGCAGTACTTC. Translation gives CASSSWLDEQYF.

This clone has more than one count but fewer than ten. The CDR3 nucleotides are TGTGCCAGCAGCCAAGGCGGGAGACAGGACTATAATTCACCCCTCCACTTT. It encodes CASSQGGRQDYNSPLHF. This chain uses TRBV4-2 with TRBJ1-6; TRBD1 might be the D (6 bases). CDR3 size: 17 residues. Trimming pared 1 base from V and 3 bases from J, leaving 13 bases between. Per germline, CDR1 LGHNA and CDR2 YNFKEQ.

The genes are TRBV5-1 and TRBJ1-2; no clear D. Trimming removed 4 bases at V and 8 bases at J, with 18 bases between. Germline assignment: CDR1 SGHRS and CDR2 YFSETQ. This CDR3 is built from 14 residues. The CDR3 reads CASSPIGLGEGYTF. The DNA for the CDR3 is TGCGCCAGCAGCCCCATTGGCCTCGGGGAGGGCTACACCTTC. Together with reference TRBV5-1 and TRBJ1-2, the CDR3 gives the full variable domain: KAGVTQTPRYLIKTRGQQVTLSCSPISGHRSVSWYQQTPGQGLQFLFEYFSETQRNKGNFPGRFSGRQFSNSRSEMNVSTLELGDSALYLCASSPIGLGEGYTFGSGTRLTVV.

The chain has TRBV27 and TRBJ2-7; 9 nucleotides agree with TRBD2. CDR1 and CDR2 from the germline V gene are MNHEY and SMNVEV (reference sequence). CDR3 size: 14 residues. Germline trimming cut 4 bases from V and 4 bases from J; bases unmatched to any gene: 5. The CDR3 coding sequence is TGTGCCAGCAGTTGGACTAGCGCCCAGTACGAGCAGTACTTC. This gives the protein CASSWTSAQYEQYF.

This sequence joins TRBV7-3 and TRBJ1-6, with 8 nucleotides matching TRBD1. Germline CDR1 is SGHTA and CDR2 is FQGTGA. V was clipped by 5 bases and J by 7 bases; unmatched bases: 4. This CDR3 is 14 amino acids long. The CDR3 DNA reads TGTGCCAGCAGCCAGGACAGGGTAAATTCACCCCTCCACTTT. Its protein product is CASSQDRVNSPLHF.

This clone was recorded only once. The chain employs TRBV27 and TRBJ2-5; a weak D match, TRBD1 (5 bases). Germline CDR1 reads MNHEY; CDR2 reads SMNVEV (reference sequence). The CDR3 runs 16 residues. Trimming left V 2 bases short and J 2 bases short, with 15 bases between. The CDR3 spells CASSLRVRDVQETQYF. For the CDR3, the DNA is TGTGCCAGCAGTTTACGGGTCAGGGATGTACAAGAGACCCAGTACTTC.

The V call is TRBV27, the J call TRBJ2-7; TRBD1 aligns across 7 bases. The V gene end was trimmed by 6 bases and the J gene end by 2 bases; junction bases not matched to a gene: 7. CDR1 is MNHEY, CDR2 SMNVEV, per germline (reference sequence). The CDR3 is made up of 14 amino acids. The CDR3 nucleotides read TGTGCCAGCAGCCCGGGACAGCTGACCTACGAGCAGTACTTC. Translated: CASSPGQLTYEQYF.